This note documents a single T cell receptor (beta chain) sequence. No antigen is known for it. The data originate from a study of shared clonotypes between healthy human individuals. Study-wide results and caveats: Specimens sampled were limited to blood, with tissue repertoires likely differing. Among donors, the sharing of clonotypes was expected to be influenced by sequencing depth. Across a handful of donors, naive CD4 shared approximately 4.5%, naive CD8 more than 3%, memory CD4 roughly 2.4%, memory CD8 roughly 0.37%.

Only CD45RO-negative cells positively selected for CCR7 counted as naive CD8 cells, so terminally differentiated effector memory CD45RA+ cells were excluded. Every contributor of samples was a Caucasian grown-up residing in Nashville, Tennessee. The CDR3 runs 14 residues. Looked up from germline, CDR1 is SGHDT and CDR2 is YYEEEE. V dropped 3 bases and J dropped 2 bases, with 11 bases sitting between them. Method: immunoSEQ multiplex PCR; TCRdb's copy keeps in-frame clones and lacks some. The data contain hundreds of thousands of clones, around 96% of them singletons. Sequenced sample: naive CD8+ T cells sorted from blood. This chain joins TRBV5-6 and TRBJ2-5; D is undetermined. The sequence was collected from a woman in her 30s in good health. The CDR3 sequence: CASSSALGQETQYF. The CDR3 nucleotides read TGTGCCAGCAGCTCCGCCCTGGGGCAAGAGACCCAGTACTTC.